This TCR beta chain was recovered during a study of T-cell reconstitution after alpha-beta-depleted transplantation in children. At least ten counts were recorded for this clonotype. Trimming pared 0 bases from V and 2 bases from J, leaving 7 bases between. From germline, CDR1 is SGHTA and CDR2 FQGNSA. The CDR3 contains 14 residues. Preparation of the TCRbeta library was carried out with unique molecular identifiers. TCRdb re-called the PCR reads with MiXCR, one entry per CDR3 protein. In the table there are 25,000 to 30,000 distinct CDR3 sequences, roughly 6% of which are singletons. The J gene is TRBJ1-2, the V gene TRBV7-2, with D uncertain. This TCR derives from a male patient younger than 18 who had a stem cell transplant for acute myeloid leukemia, so the T cells may come from the graft donor. The input for sequencing was PBMCs, mostly from graft donor cells, taken 180 days after TCRalphabeta/CD19-depleted stem cell transplant. Here the CDR3 DNA reads TGTGCCAGCAGCTTAGCGAACCGGAACTATGGCTACACCTTC. Translating it yields CASSLANRNYGYTF.